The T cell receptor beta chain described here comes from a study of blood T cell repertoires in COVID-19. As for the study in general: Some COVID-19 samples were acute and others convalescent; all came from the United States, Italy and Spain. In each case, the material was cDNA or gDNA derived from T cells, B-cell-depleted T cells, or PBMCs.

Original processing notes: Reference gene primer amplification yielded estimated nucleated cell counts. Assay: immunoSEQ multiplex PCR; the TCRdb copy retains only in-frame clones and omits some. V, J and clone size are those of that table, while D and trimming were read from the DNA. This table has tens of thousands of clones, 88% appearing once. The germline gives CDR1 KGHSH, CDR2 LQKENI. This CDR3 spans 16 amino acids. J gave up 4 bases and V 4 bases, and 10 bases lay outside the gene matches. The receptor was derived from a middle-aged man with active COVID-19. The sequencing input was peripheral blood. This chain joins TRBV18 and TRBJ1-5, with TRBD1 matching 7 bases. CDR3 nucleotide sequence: TGTGCCAGCTCACACAGGGGAATGGGGCAAAATCAGCCCCAGCATTTT. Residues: CASSHRGMGQNQPQHF.